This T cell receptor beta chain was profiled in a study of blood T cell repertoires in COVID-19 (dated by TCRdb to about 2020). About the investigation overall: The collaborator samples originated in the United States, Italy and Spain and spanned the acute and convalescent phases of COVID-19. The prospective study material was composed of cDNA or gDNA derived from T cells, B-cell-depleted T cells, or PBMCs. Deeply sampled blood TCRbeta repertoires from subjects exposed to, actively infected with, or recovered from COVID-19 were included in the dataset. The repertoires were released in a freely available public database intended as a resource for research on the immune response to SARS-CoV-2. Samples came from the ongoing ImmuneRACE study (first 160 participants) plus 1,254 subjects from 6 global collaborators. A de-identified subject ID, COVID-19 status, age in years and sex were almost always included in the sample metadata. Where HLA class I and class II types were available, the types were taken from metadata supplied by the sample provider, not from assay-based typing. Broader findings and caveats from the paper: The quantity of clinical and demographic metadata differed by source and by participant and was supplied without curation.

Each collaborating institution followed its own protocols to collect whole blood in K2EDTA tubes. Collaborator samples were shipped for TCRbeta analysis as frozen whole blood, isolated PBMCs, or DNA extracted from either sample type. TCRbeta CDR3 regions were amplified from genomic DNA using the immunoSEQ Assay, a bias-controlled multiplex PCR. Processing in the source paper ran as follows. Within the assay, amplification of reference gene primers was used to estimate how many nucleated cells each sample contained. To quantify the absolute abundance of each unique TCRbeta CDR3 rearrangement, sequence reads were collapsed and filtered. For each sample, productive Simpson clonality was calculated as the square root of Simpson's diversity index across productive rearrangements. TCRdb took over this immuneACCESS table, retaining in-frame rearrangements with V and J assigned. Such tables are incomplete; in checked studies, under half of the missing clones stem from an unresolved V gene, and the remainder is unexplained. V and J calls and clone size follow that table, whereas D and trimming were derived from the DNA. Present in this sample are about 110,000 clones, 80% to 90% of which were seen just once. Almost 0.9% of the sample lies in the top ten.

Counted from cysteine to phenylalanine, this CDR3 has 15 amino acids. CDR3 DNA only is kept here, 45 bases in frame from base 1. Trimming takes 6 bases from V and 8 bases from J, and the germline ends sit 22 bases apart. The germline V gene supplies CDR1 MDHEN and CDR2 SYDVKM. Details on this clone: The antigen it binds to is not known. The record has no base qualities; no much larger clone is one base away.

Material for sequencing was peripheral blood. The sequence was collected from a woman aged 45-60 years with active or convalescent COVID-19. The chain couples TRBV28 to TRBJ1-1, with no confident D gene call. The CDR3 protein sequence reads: CASRPLKDFLSEAFF. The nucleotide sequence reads TGTGCCAGCAGGCCTCTAAAAGATTTCCTTTCGGAAGCTTTCTTT.